A selection of T cell receptor beta chains follows, all from one sample in a study of shared clonotypes between healthy human individuals. Clones were sequenced by immunoSEQ multiplex PCR, and TCRdb holds only the in-frame ones, with some missing. The sample carries over a million clones, approximately 68% recorded once. Sequencing was carried out using memory CD4+ T cells sorted from blood. These receptors all come from a man aged 18 to 29 in good health. The CDR3 runs from the conserved cysteine through the conserved F or W. D genes are given only for firm matches. Not all rows give a size; the values are once, few, many and, for expanded clones, a class.

J	size	V	D	CDR3	DNA
TRBJ2-5	NA	TRBV6-1	NA	CASSEKTQYF	TGTGCCAGCAGTGAGAAGACCCAGTACTTC
TRBJ1-5	NA	TRBV2	TRBD1	CASSVADRGKDQPQHF	TGTGCCAGCAGTGTAGCCGACAGGGGTAAGGATCAGCCCCAGCATTTT
TRBJ2-7	NA	TRBV18	TRBD2	CASSPRRTSSYEQYF	TGTGCCAGCTCACCCCGACGGACTAGCTCCTACGAGCAGTACTTC
TRBJ1-6	NA	TRBV5-4	NA	CASSAGTLGSPLHF	TGTGCCAGCAGCGCCGGGACTCTAGGATCACCCCTCCACTTT
TRBJ2-3	NA	TRBV5-6	NA	CASTYGADTQYF	TGTGCCAGCACCTATGGTGCAGATACGCAGTATTTT
TRBJ1-5	few	TRBV11-2	NA	CASSFNSYQPQHF	TGTGCCAGCAGCTTCAACTCCTATCAGCCCCAGCATTTT
TRBJ1-2	NA	TRBV5-8	NA	CASTQGGLQYYGYTF	TGTGCCAGCACCCAAGGAGGACTCCAATACTATGGCTACACCTTC
TRBJ1-2	few	TRBV11-2	NA	CASSSNSGWLRASF	TGTGCCAGCAGCTCCAACAGTGGCTGGCTACGGGCGTCCTTC
TRBJ2-1	NA	TRBV7-9	NA	CASSRDLLGSYNEQFF	TGTGCCAGCAGCCGCGACCTCCTGGGCTCCTACAATGAGCAGTTCTTC
TRBJ2-1	once	TRBV19	NA	CASSTTTGNEQFF	TGTGCCAGTAGTACAACCACAGGGAATGAGCAGTTCTTC
TRBJ2-5	NA	TRBV9	TRBD2	CASSVTSGVQETQYF	TGTGCCAGCAGCGTAACCAGCGGGGTCCAAGAGACCCAGTACTTC
TRBJ2-7	NA	TRBV30	NA	CAWGRQALYEQYF	TGTGCCTGGGGTCGACAGGCCCTCTACGAGCAGTACTTC
TRBJ2-1	NA	TRBV18	NA	CASSRGARGLDEQFF	TGTGCCAGCTCACGAGGGGCGCGAGGTTTAGATGAGCAGTTCTTC
TRBJ2-3	NA	TRBV29-1	NA	CSGASGTDTQYF	TGCAGCGGGGCCTCTGGCACAGATACGCAGTATTTT
TRBJ1-6	NA	TRBV2	NA	CASNGGIVSPLHF	TGTGCCAGCAATGGGGGTATTGTCTCACCCCTCCACTTT
TRBJ2-1	NA	TRBV2	NA	CASSAETGTYNEQFF	TGTGCCAGCAGTGCAGAGACAGGAACCTACAATGAGCAGTTCTTC
TRBJ1-4	NA	TRBV5-1	NA	CASSVGGTNEKLFF	TGCGCCAGCAGCGTAGGTGGAACTAATGAAAAACTGTTTTTT
TRBJ1-5	NA	TRBV11-2	NA	CASSPTRGNQPQHF	TGTGCCAGCAGCCCAACCAGAGGCAATCAGCCCCAGCATTTT
TRBJ2-2	NA	TRBV7-9	NA	CASSSQRITGELFF	TGTGCCAGCAGCTCTCAAAGGATCACCGGGGAGCTGTTTTTT
TRBJ2-7	once	TRBV27	TRBD2	CASSPRTSGVSYEQYF	TGTGCCAGCAGTCCCCGGACTAGCGGGGTCTCCTACGAGCAGTACTTC
TRBJ1-1	few	TRBV7-9	NA	CASRVAEAFF	TGTGCCAGCCGGGTAGCTGAAGCTTTCTTT
TRBJ2-4	NA	TRBV11-3	NA	CASSLGGKNIQYF	TGTGCCAGCAGCTTAGGCGGCAAAAACATTCAGTACTTC
TRBJ2-5	NA	TRBV18	TRBD2	CASSPVAGAAQETQYF	TGTGCCAGCTCACCTGTAGCGGGAGCGGCCCAAGAGACCCAGTACTTC
TRBJ1-6	NA	TRBV5-5	TRBD1	CASSSGQGRVGSYNSPLHF	TGTGCCAGCAGCTCCGGACAGGGAAGGGTCGGCTCCTATAATTCACCCCTCCACTTT
TRBJ2-7	NA	TRBV11-2	NA	CASSSRQEGEQYF	TGTGCCAGCAGCTCACGACAGGAAGGGGAGCAGTACTTC
TRBJ1-4	NA	TRBV6-1	NA	CASSVNEKLFF	TGTGCCAGCAGTGTGAATGAAAAACTGTTTTTT
TRBJ1-3	NA	TRBV6-1	NA	CASNPLGGDGNTIYF	TGTGCCAGCAACCCATTGGGAGGGGACGGAAACACCATATATTTT
TRBJ2-2	NA	TRBV5-1	TRBD2	CASSSGLAQVTGELFF	TGCGCCAGCAGCTCAGGACTAGCGCAAGTTACCGGGGAGCTGTTTTTT
TRBJ2-1	NA	TRBV14	NA	CASSPTRTNEQFF	TGTGCCAGCAGCCCCACTCGTACGAATGAGCAGTTCTTC
TRBJ2-7	NA	TRBV29-1	NA	CSVEGLYEQYF	TGCAGCGTTGAGGGCCTTTACGAGCAGTACTTC
TRBJ2-2	NA	TRBV18	NA	CASSPLGPSMNSGELFF	TGTGCCAGCTCACCACTGGGCCCCTCAATGAATTCCGGGGAGCTGTTTTTT
TRBJ2-2	once	TRBV27	NA	CASSPGTLRGELFF	TGTGCCAGCAGTCCCGGGACGCTACGAGGGGAGCTGTTTTTT
TRBJ2-7	once	TRBV11-2	NA	CASSLNRQYEQYF	TGTGCCAGCAGCCTAAATCGACAGTACGAGCAGTACTTC
TRBJ2-2	few	TRBV2	TRBD1	CASSPRTGVTGELFF	TGTGCCAGCAGCCCCCGGACAGGGGTCACCGGGGAGCTGTTTTTT
TRBJ2-5	NA	TRBV6-1	TRBD2	CASSTVGTTETQYF	TGTGCCAGCAGTACAGTCGGGACTACAGAGACCCAGTACTTC